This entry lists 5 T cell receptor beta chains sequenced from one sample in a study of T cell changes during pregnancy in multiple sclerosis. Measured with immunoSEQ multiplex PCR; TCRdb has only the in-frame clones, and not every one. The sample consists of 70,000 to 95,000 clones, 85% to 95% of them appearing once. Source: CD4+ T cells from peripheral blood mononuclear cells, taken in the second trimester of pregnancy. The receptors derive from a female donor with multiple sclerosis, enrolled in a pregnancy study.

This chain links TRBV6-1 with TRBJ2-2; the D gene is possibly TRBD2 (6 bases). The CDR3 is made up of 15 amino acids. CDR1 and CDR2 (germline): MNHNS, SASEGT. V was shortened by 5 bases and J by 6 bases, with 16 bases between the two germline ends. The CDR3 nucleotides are TGTGCCAGCAGTACGCGGGACGGGGATGCCGGGGAGCTGTTTTTT. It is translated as CASSTRDGDAGELFF.

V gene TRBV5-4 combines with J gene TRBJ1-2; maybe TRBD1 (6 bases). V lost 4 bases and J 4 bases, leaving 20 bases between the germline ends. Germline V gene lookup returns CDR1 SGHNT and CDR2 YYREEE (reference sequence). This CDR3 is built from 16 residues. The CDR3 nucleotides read TGTGCCAGCAGCCAAGAAAGGACGGGGGGCGGCTATGGCTACACCTTC. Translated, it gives CASSQERTGGGYGYTF.

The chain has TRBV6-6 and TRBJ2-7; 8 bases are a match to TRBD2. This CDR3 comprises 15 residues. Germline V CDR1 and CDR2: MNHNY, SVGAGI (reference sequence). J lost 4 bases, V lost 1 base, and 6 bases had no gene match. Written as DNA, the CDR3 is TGTGCCAGCAGTTACTACGGGGGGGCAGTATACGAGCAGTACTTC. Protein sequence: CASSYYGGAVYEQYF.

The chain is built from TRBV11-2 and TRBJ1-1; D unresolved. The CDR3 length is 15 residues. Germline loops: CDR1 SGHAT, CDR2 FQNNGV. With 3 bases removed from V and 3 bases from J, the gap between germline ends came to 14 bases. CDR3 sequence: CASSLSRQRYTEAFF. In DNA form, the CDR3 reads TGTGCCAGCAGCTTGAGTAGGCAGCGCTACACTGAAGCTTTCTTT.

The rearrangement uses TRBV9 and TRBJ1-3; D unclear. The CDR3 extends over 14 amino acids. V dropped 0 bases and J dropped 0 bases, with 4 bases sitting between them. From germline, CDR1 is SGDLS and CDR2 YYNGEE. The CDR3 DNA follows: TGTGCCAGCAGCGTAGCAGGCTCTGGAAACACCATATATTTT. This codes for CASSVAGSGNTIYF.